These 24 T cell receptor beta chains were sequenced from one sample in a study of CD8 T cells in Susac syndrome. Reverse transcription used roughly 0.45 to 1 ug RNA and random hexamers. Using its own MiXCR run on the immunoSEQ multiplex PCR reads, TCRdb lists one record per CDR3 protein. This sample has hundreds of thousands of distinct CDR3 sequences, with around 93% found just once. What was sequenced was CD4+ T cells from PBMCs. All receptors derive from a human donor with multiple sclerosis.

The chain joins TRBV7-6 to TRBJ2-2; the match to TRBD1 covers 9 bases. The CDR3 contains 16 residues. J was trimmed by 4 bases and V by 2 bases; bases with no gene match: 5. Per the germline V gene, CDR1 is SGHVS and CDR2 is FNYEAQ. The CDR3 nucleotides are TGTGCCAGCAGCTTAATAGGGACAGGGCCCACCGGGGAGCTGTTTTTT. The encoded protein is CASSLIGTGPTGELFF.

The rearrangement links TRBV2 to TRBJ1-1, with D perhaps TRBD1 (5 bases). CDR1 is SNHLY and CDR2 is FYNNEI in the germline V gene. The CDR3 is made up of 14 amino acids. V was cut by 4 bases and J by 0 bases, with 9 bases left in between. In DNA, the CDR3 is TGTGCCAGCAGTGGGGAGGGGATGAACACTGAAGCTTTCTTT. Translating it yields CASSGEGMNTEAFF.

The chain employs TRBV20-1 and TRBJ1-5; D possibly corresponds to TRBD1 (5 bases). The ends were cut back, 5 bases at V and 4 bases at J, with 18 bases in the middle. The CDR3 is 15 amino acids. CDR1 DFQATT and CDR2 SNEGSKA come from the germline V gene (reference sequence). Written as DNA, the CDR3 is TGCAGTGCTCCCCGCCCCGGCTCAGGGAATCAGCCCCAGCATTTT. This gives the protein CSAPRPGSGNQPQHF.

The rearrangement links TRBV21-1 to TRBJ1-6; the table's D call, TRBD1, has no DNA check behind it. TRBV21-1 is assigned pseudogene status. The CDR3 has 17 amino acids. CDR3 nucleotides: TGTGCCAGCAGCGAAAATCGGTCCAACAGGTTAAATTCACCCCTCCACTTT. Its protein is CASSENRSNRLNSPLHF.

The chain links TRBV29-1 to TRBJ1-2; D gene uncertain. Germline V lookup: CDR1 SQVTM, CDR2 ANQGSEA. Trimming left V 5 bases short and J 5 bases short, with 15 bases between. This CDR3 region has 13 residues. CDR3 protein: CSVLILWKYGYTF. CDR3 coding DNA: TGCAGCGTTTTAATTCTATGGAAGTATGGCTACACCTTC. Full variable domain (rest looked up from reference TRBV29-1 and TRBJ1-2): SAVISQKPSRDICQRGTSLTIQCQVDSQVTMMFWYRQQPGQSLTLIATANQGSEATYESGFVIDKFPISRPNLTFSTLTVSNMSPEDSSIYLCSVLILWKYGYTFGSGTRLTVV.

This clonotype occurred once. The chain carries TRBV19 and TRBJ1-2; TRBD1 might be the D (6 bases). Germline V lookup: CDR1 LNHDA, CDR2 SQIVND (reference sequence). This CDR3 region has 13 residues. The V end lost 7 bases, the J end lost 4 bases, and 13 bases lay between the germline ends. The CDR3 spells CASNDGQTYGYTF. The DNA of the CDR3 is TGTGCCAGTAACGATGGACAGACCTATGGCTACACCTTC. The variable domain in full, completed from reference TRBV19 and TRBJ1-2, reads DGGITQSPKYLFRKEGQNVTLSCEQNLNHDAMYWYRQDPGQGLRLIYYSQIVNDFQKGDIAEGYSVSREKKESFPLTVTSAQKNPTAFYLCASNDGQTYGYTFGSGTRLTVV.

The genes are TRBV2 and TRBJ2-3; D might be TRBD2 (5 bases). The CDR3 has 12 residues. Germline values: CDR1 SNHLY, CDR2 FYNNEI. The V end was cut by 4 bases, the J end by 7 bases, with 9 bases between. CDR3 residues: CASSVDYNTQYF. In DNA form, the CDR3 reads TGTGCCAGCAGTGTCGACTACAATACGCAGTATTTT.

This chain uses TRBV30 with TRBJ2-1; tentatively, D is TRBD1 or TRBD2 (5 bases each). Germline-derived CDR1 and CDR2 are GTSNPN and SVGIG (reference sequence). This CDR3 region has 13 residues. Trimming removed 3 bases from V and 7 bases from J, with 13 bases in between. This CDR3 reads CAWRGEPWNEQFF. The CDR3, as DNA: TGTGCCTGGAGGGGGGAGCCGTGGAATGAGCAGTTCTTC.

The chain couples TRBV5-4 to TRBJ2-2; D not certain. In germline, CDR1 is SGHNT, CDR2 YYREEE (reference sequence). V lost 4 bases, J lost 3 bases, and 10 bases lay in between. The CDR3 is 14 amino acids. CDR3 loop: CASSPRLDTGELFF. DNA of the CDR3: TGTGCCAGCAGCCCACGGCTGGACACCGGGGAGCTGTTTTTT.

The gene calls are TRBV29-1 and TRBJ1-5; no reliable D call. In germline, CDR1 is SQVTM, CDR2 ANQGSEA. CDR3 length equals 12 residues. The V and J ends lost 4 bases and 0 bases respectively, with 4 bases between them. Written as DNA, the CDR3 is TGCAGCGTTGGGTATAGCAATCAGCCCCAGCATTTT. This encodes CSVGYSNQPQHF.

CDR3 sequence (DNA): TGTGCCAGCAGAGCTAACCCAGGTCGGGCACAAGATACGCAGTATTTT. This translates into CASRANPGRAQDTQYF. The genes are TRBV6-1 and TRBJ2-3; no definite D call. There are 16 residues in the CDR3. V lost 6 bases to trimming and J lost 5 bases, with 21 bases between them. The germline V gene has CDR1 MNHNS and CDR2 SASEGT.

The rearrangement joins TRBV30 to TRBJ2-2; no reliable D call. CDR3 length: 18 amino acids. CDR1 and CDR2 (germline): GTSNPN, SVGIG (reference sequence). V was cut by 1 base and J by 0 bases, with 18 bases left in between. The CDR3 DNA is TGTGCCTGGAGTGGCTTTACCGGCACGCTCGCGAACACCGGGGAGCTGTTTTTT. Amino acid sequence: CAWSGFTGTLANTGELFF. The variable domain in full, completed from reference TRBV30 and TRBJ2-2, reads SQTIHQWPATLVQPVGSPLSLECTVEGTSNPNLYWYRQAAGRGLQLLFYSVGIGQISSEVPQNLSASRPQDRQFILSSKKLLLSDSGFYLCAWSGFTGTLANTGELFFGEGSRLTVL.

V usage is TRBV27 and J usage is TRBJ2-3; TRBD2 matches at 9 bases. The CDR3 runs to 14 residues. Trimming at V came to 5 bases and at J to 4 bases, leaving 4 bases not matched to a gene. Germline CDR1 is MNHEY and CDR2 is SMNVEV (reference sequence). The CDR3 is CASSQRGVADTQYF. The CDR3 coding sequence is TGTGCCAGCAGTCAGCGGGGGGTGGCAGATACGCAGTATTTT.

The rearrangement uses TRBV20-1 and TRBJ2-1, with D perhaps matching TRBD1 or TRBD2 (5 bases each). Germline lookup yields CDR1 DFQATT and CDR2 SNEGSKA (reference sequence). This CDR3 is 17 amino acids long. V gave up 0 bases and J gave up 0 bases, with 15 bases separating them. The CDR3 nucleotides are TGCAGTGCTAGAGAGGTTCAGGCAGGGAGCTCCTACAATGAGCAGTTCTTC. Residues: CSAREVQAGSSYNEQFF.

This chain joins TRBV5-1 and TRBJ1-5; the D is unclear. Trimming cost V 9 bases and J 1 base, with 20 bases left between them. From germline, CDR1 is SGHRS and CDR2 YFSETQ. The CDR3 length is 16 residues. CDR3 coding DNA: TGCGCCACCCATTGGACCCTTCCGATGAGCAATCAGCCCCAGCATTTT. Its translation: CATHWTLPMSNQPQHF. Supplemented by reference TRBV5-1 and TRBJ1-5, the full variable domain reads KAGVTQTPRYLIKTRGQQVTLSCSPISGHRSVSWYQQTPGQGLQFLFEYFSETQRNKGNFPGRFSGRQFSNSRSEMNVSTLELGDSALYLCATHWTLPMSNQPQHFGDGTRLSIL.

The chain has TRBV15 and TRBJ2-7, with 9 bases that match TRBD1. The V and J ends lost 2 bases and 0 bases, in that order; junction bases with no gene match: 11. This CDR3 has 18 residues. Germline V gene lookup returns CDR1 LNHNV and CDR2 YYDKDF (reference sequence). CDR3 in DNA: TGTGCCACCAGCAGACAGGGGTTACAGGGGGCCCCCTCCTACGAGCAGTACTTC. Its translation: CATSRQGLQGAPSYEQYF.

The CDR3 DNA sequence: TGTGCCAGCAGCCCCAGGTCGGGTTCCGGGGCCAACGTCCTGACTTTC. Translated: CASSPRSGSGANVLTF. The J gene is TRBJ2-6, the V gene TRBV7-9, with D uncertain. V was shortened by 5 bases and J by 4 bases, with 15 bases between the two germline ends. The CDR3 is 16 amino acids. Germline V gene data show CDR1 as SEHNR and CDR2 as FQNEAQ (reference sequence).

The rearrangement uses TRBV4-2 and TRBJ2-5; TRBD2 matches 8 bases. CDR3 length: 13 amino acids. With 4 bases clipped from V and 13 bases from J, the junction kept 11 bases outside the gene matches. CDR1 LGHNA and CDR2 YNFKEQ come from the germline V gene. DNA for the CDR3: TGTGCCAGCAGCCGACTGGCCGGGGGGGGTGCGTACTTC. This sequence encodes CASSRLAGGGAYF.

V gene TRBV6-6 combines with J gene TRBJ2-1; TRBD2 aligns across 11 bases. Germline V gene sequence: CDR1 MNHNY, CDR2 SVGAGI (reference sequence). This CDR3 is built from 16 residues. V dropped 6 bases and J dropped 2; count of bases not matched to a gene: 6. This chain's CDR3 is CASRLGTSGTYNEQFF. CDR3 sequence (DNA): TGTGCCAGCAGGCTTGGGACTAGCGGCACCTACAATGAGCAGTTCTTC.

The chain joins TRBV9 to TRBJ2-7; D remains ambiguous. CDR3 length equals 15 residues. The germline gives CDR1 SGDLS, CDR2 YYNGEE. Between the trimmed V and J ends, which lost 2 bases and 1 base, there was a span of 13 bases. The CDR3 loop is CASSVHSETSYEQYF. The CDR3 bases are TGTGCCAGCAGCGTCCACAGCGAGACGTCCTACGAGCAGTACTTC.

The chain combines TRBV5-1 with TRBJ2-5; D not certain. The ends were cut back, 1 base at V and 6 bases at J, with 13 bases in the middle. CDR3 length: 14 residues. In germline, CDR1 is SGHRS, CDR2 YFSETQ. The CDR3 DNA sequence: TGCGCCAGCAGCTTGAAAGCCCCCGGGCAGACCCAGTACTTC. Its translation: CASSLKAPGQTQYF.

J is TRBJ1-1 and V is TRBV28, with unresolved D. This CDR3 spans 14 amino acids. CDR1 MDHEN and CDR2 SYDVKM come from the germline V gene. V lost 3 bases, J lost 8 bases, and 16 bases lay in between. CDR3 DNA: TGTGCCAGCAGTTTGTTAACTCGGACTGGGGAAGCTTTCTTT. As protein: CASSLLTRTGEAFF.

The chain couples TRBV7-9 to TRBJ2-3, with a tentative D call TRBD1 (6 bases). Deletions cut 5 bases from V and 1 base from J, with 13 bases between. Germline lookup yields CDR1 SEHNR and CDR2 FQNEAQ (reference sequence). CDR3 length: 15 residues. CDR3 region: CASSVQGPRTDTQYF. The DNA for the CDR3 is TGTGCCAGCAGCGTACAGGGACCCCGCACAGATACGCAGTATTTT.

This chain connects TRBV29-1 to TRBJ1-2; possibly TRBD1 for D (5 bases). The germline V and J ends were trimmed by 7 bases and 6 bases, with 21 bases remaining between them. There are 14 residues in the CDR3. Germline V lookup: CDR1 SQVTM, CDR2 ANQGSEA. The CDR3 protein is CSAGGGGEVDGYTF. The CDR3 DNA is TGCAGCGCCGGGGGGGGAGGGGAGGTCGATGGCTACACCTTC.